One T cell receptor (beta chain) is described in this entry. The CDR3 sequence is 16 residues long. The germline CDR1 and CDR2 sequences are SGHKS and YYEKEE (reference sequence). This sample was included in a study of blood T cells in healthy people across ages. It was approximately 10 milliliters of peripheral blood that were drawn from each donor. A second PCR, run for about 7 to 11 cycles, used a sample-barcoded 5' primer plus a J-beta primer mix. TCRdb reprocessed the 5' RACE reads via MiXCR and lists one record per CDR3 protein. The table has 700,000 or so distinct CDR3 sequences, over 40% seen once; the top ten hold around 30%.

Sequencing was carried out using blood. The clonotype originates from a man of 80 years or more in good health. The chain carries TRBV5-5 and TRBJ2-5, with D perhaps assigned TRBD1 or TRBD2 (5 bases each). The closer fit of TRBJ2-7 to the DNA end suggests the J call may be wrong. The DNA of the CDR3 is TGTGCCAGCAGCTTGGTCGGGGCAGGGACGCTCGCCGAGCAGTACTTC. It yields the protein CASSLVGAGTLAEQYF.